At least ten counts were recorded for the clone carrying this T cell receptor beta chain. CDR1 is SGHDT, CDR2 YYEEEE, per germline. The CDR3 has 18 amino acids. After removal of 0 bases from V and 5 bases from J, the junction contained 14 bases not matched to a gene. The sample comes from a study of early T cells in non-severe SARS-CoV-2 infection. A single record per CDR3 protein comes from TCRdb applying MiXCR to the 5' RACE reads. The repertoire consists of 20,000 to 25,000 distinct CDR3 sequences, with 5% occurring once and the leading ten covering about 3.9%. The sequence was obtained from an adult who was a healthcare worker with PCR-confirmed SARS-CoV-2 infection or an uninfected control (not recorded which). This rearrangement joins TRBV5-6 to TRBJ1-1, with 9 bases aligning to TRBD1. What was sequenced was whole blood. CDR3 bases: TGTGCCAGCAGCTTGGCCCGGGACAGGGTTTTTGGTTTTACTGAAGCTTTCTTT. Protein: CASSLARDRVFGFTEAFF.